This TCR beta chain was retrieved from a study of blood T cells in healthy people across ages (dated by TCRdb to between 2014 and 2017). Regarding the research as a whole: In model experiments, template switching captured about one uniquely barcoded TCR beta cDNA molecule for every two T cells. To avoid experimental bias, donors of different ages were distributed randomly across sequencing lanes. The study analyzed two additional independent replicas of 1 million unique cDNA reads from the same blood draw for two donors, one aged 18 to 30 and one aged 80 or older. Using deep sequencing normalized with unique cDNA molecular identifiers, the study measured how TCR beta repertoire diversity changes with age. The donors were divided into four age groups: young (average around 16 years), middle-aged (about 40), aged (about 61) and long-lived (approximately 74). The research as a whole found: Bulk unsorted PBMC profiling prevented conclusive comparison of naive and antigen-experienced compartments. Estimates of total diversity from one million sequenced T cells were regarded as lower bounds and underestimates. There was a strong correlation between observed TCR beta diversity and the percentage of naive T cells measured by flow cytometry. Compared with the aged group, the long-lived group had more naive CD4+ T cells, fewer expanded clones and increased TCR diversity, suggesting age selection. As age increased, observed TCR beta diversity per million T cells dropped in a roughly linear way, and a significant reduction was already evident by age 40. The CMV infection status of donors was not known, potentially confounding age-related changes in expanded clonotypes.

Library generation was performed with 5' RACE. Instrument used: Illumina HiSeq 2500. A second PCR of roughly 6 to 11 cycles was performed with a sample-barcoded 5' primer and a J-beta primer mix. A unique molecular identifier was introduced onto each TCR beta cDNA molecule by a template-switch 5' adaptor carrying 12 random nucleotides. Each sample yielded at least 3 million CDR3-containing paired-end reads. The Mint cDNA synthesis kit, primed by a TRBC-specific oligonucleotide, was used to synthesize first-strand cDNA from all RNA. Following uracil-DNA glycosylase treatment, all cDNA underwent a first 18-cycle PCR with the universal primers M1SS and BC2_uni_R. The authors processed their data as follows. For normalization, 1 million high-quality reads were randomly selected from each sample, with every read carrying a distinct molecular identifier. Reads with shared molecular identifiers were discarded instead of being binned into consensus sequences. MiTCR, with a Q25 quality threshold and the strictest error-elimination algorithm, was used for CDR3 identification, clonotype clustering and error correction. A nonparametric unseen species model with Euler transformation was used to estimate a lower bound on total TCR beta diversity. TCRdb trimmed the raw reads at Q25, called clones with MiXCR and kept productive beta chains. When rows share a CDR3 protein, they turn into one entry using the most common DNA and genes. For this entry, the V and J calls and clone size follow TCRdb and not the study's own pipeline. A total of fewer than 750,000 distinct CDR3 sequences appear in this sample, roughly 43% of them only once. Of the sample, roughly 24% falls within the top ten clones.

The CDR3 covers 16 residues, taking in both the cysteine and the phenylalanine. CDR3 DNA is the only sequence kept; it has 48 bases, read in frame from the first base. The germline V and J ends show losses of 3 bases and 5 bases respectively, and no gene match explains 9 bases of the junction. Taken from the germline V gene, the CDR1 and CDR2 loops are ENHRY and SYGVKD. Systemically healthy Caucasian individuals from Russia, 39 in total and aged about 6 to 90 years, were included as donors. Ten milliliters of peripheral blood were drawn from each donor into EDTA-treated Vacutainer tubes. Ficoll-Paque density-gradient centrifugation was used to isolate PBMCs, with at least 6.5 million per sample. Trizol reagent was used to extract total RNA from the PBMCs, yielding at least 5.5 micrograms per sample. For every donor, an aliquot of PBMCs went through flow cytometry to measure the percentages of naive CD45RAhigh/CD27high T cells.

This clonotype was counted a few times. It has no known antigen specificity. No much larger clone is present one base from it, and per-base qualities are unavailable. Specimen: blood. The receptor was isolated from a man older than 75 in good health. This receptor chain uses TRBV10-3 and TRBJ1-2, with 10 bases in between that match TRBD1. The CDR3 protein: CAISEIRDRGQYGYTF. At the DNA level, the sequence is TGTGCCATCAGTGAAATCCGAGACAGGGGGCAATATGGCTACACCTTC.